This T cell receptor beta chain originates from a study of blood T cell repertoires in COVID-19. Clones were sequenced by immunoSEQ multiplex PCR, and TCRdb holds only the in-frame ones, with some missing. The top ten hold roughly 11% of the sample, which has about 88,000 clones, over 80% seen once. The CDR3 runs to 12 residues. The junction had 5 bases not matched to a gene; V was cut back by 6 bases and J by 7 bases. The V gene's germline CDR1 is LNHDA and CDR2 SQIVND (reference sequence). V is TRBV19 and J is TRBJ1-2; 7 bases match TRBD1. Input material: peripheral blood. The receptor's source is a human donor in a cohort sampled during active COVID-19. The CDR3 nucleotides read TGTGCCAGTAGCCTACAGGGGACTGGCTACACCTTC. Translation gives CASSLQGTGYTF.